The clone carrying this TCR beta chain has more than one count but fewer than ten. A much larger clone is a single base away; this may be a read error. In the same sample, other DNA sequences code for this CDR3. The study reverse transcribed the entire isolated RNA, so it sequenced expressed TCRB transcripts. Produced via immunoSEQ multiplex PCR; TCRdb's table is partial and in-frame only. The table shows a few hundred thousand clones, with roughly 30% occurring only once. The sample is drawn from a study of beta chain features in type 1 diabetes. The trim removed 5 bases at V and 3 bases at J, leaving 6 bases unmatched. The CDR3 covers 13 residues. The V gene's germline CDR1 is GTSNPN and CDR2 SVGIG (reference sequence).

The sequence came from a man under 40 in good health. The chain combines TRBV30 with TRBJ2-7, with 8 bases matching TRBD1. The sequenced sample consisted of central memory CD4+ T cells from blood. CDR3 protein: CAWGRGLGYEQYF. The CDR3 coding sequence is TGTGCCTGGGGCAGGGGGCTGGGCTACGAGCAGTACTTC.